This T cell receptor beta chain was retrieved from a study of shared clonotypes between healthy human individuals. General observations from the study: Blood alone was sampled, and tissue repertoires likely differ.

To note about this clone: Its antigen is currently unknown.

Execution of the assay was at deep level. Profiling relied on immunoSEQ multiplex PCR, and the TCRdb table lists in-frame clones only, not all of them. Among around 1,000,000 clones, about 72% were seen once, and the ten largest hold roughly 0.82%. A CD45RA-negative memory subset and a CD45RA+ naive subset were separated from the CD4+ cells. This CDR3 is 11 amino acids long. The germline gives CDR1 MNHEY, CDR2 SVGAGI. V lost 7 bases and J 3 bases, leaving 7 bases between the germline ends. The sample taken for sequencing was memory CD4+ T cells from PBMCs. Stated subset: CD45RA-negative fraction. The TCR sequence derives from a man aged 18 to 29 in good health. Some clones in this sample may be carry-over from other donors' samples. This chain joins TRBV6-5 and TRBJ2-7, with D perhaps TRBD1 (5 bases). CDR3 loop: CASTRGYEQYF. In DNA, the CDR3 is TGTGCCAGCACTAGGGGCTACGAGCAGTACTTC.